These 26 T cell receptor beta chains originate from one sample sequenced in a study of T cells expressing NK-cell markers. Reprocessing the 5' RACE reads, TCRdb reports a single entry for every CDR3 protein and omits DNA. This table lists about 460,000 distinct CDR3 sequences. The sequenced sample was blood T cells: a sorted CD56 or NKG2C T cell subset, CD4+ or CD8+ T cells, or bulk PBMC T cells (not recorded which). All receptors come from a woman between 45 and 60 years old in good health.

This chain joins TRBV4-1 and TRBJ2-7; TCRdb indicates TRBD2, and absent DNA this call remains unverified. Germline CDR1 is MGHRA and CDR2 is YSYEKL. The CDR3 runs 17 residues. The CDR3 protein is CASSREELAGDTYEQYF.

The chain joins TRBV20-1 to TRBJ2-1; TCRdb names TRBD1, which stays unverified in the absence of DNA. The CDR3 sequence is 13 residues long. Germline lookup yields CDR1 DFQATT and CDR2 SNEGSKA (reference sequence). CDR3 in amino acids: CSARDPRVNEQFF.

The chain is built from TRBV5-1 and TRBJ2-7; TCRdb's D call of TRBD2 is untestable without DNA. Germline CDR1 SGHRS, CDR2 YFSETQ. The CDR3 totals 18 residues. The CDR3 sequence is CASSFGLAGGPATYEQYF.

The CDR3 region is CASSTGQFGELFF. The rearrangement links TRBV7-9 to TRBJ2-2; the D gene TCRdb calls, TRBD1, cannot be checked with no DNA. The germline V gene encodes CDR1 SEHNR and CDR2 FQNEAQ (reference sequence). CDR3 length: 13 amino acids. Full variable domain (rest looked up from reference TRBV7-9 and TRBJ2-2): DTGVSQNPRHKITKRGQNVTFRCDPISEHNRLYWYRQTLGQGPEFLTYFQNEAQLEKSRLLSDRFSAERPKGSFSTLEIQRTEQGDSAMYLCASSTGQFGELFFGEGSRLTVL.

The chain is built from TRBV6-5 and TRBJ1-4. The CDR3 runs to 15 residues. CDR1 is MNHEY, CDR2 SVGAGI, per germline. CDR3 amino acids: CASSYDGSRSEKLFF.

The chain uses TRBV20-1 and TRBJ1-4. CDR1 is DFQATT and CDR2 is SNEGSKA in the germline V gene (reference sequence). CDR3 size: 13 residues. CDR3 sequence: CSARTDINEKLFF.

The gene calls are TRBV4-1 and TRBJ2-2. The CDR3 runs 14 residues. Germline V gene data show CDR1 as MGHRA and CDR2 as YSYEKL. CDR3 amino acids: CASSQVLASGELFF.

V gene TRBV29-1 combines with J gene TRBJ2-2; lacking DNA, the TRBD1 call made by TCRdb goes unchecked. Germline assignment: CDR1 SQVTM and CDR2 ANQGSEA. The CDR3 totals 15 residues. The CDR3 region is CSASAGQATTGELFF.

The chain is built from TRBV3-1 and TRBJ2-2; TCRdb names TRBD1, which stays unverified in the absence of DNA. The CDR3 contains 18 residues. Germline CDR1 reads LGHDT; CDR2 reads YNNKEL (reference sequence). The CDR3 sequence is CASSQDGGILANTGELFF.

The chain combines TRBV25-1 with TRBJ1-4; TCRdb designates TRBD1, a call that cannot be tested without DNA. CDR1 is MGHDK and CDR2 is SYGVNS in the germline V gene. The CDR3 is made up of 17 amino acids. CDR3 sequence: CASSEPAFRGPNEKLFF.

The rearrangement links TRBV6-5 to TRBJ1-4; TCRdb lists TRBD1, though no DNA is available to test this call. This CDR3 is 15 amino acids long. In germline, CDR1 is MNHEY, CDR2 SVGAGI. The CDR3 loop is CASSSVGAGDEKLFF.

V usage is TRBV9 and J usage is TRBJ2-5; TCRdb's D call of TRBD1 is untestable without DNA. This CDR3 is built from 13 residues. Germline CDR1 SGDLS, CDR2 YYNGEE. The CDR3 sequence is CASSVRTEETQYF.

CDR3 loop: CAISEYGVLSNTEAFF. This chain uses TRBV10-3 with TRBJ1-1. The germline CDR1 and CDR2 sequences are ENHRY and SYGVKD. This CDR3 has 16 residues.

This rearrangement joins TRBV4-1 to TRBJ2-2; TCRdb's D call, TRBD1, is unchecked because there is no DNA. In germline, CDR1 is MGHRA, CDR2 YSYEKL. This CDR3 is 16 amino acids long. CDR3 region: CASSQHDRGAAGELFF.

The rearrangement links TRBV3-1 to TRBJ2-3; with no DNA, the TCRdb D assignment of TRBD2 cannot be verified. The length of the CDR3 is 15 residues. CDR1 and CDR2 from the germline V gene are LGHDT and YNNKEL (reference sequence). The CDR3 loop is CASSHFSGSTDTQYF.

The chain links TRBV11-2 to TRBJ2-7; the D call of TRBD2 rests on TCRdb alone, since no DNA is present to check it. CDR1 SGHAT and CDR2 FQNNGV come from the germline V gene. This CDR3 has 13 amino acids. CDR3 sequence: CASSSWLEDVKYF.

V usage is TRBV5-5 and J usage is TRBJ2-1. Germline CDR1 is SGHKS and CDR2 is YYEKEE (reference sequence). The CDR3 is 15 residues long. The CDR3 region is CASSLGSSLTGEQFF. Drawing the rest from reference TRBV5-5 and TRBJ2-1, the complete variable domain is DAGVTQSPTHLIKTRGQQVTLRCSPISGHKSVSWYQQVLGQGPQFIFQYYEKEERGRGNFPDRFSARQFPNYSSELNVNALLLGDSALYLCASSLGSSLTGEQFFGPGTRLTVL.

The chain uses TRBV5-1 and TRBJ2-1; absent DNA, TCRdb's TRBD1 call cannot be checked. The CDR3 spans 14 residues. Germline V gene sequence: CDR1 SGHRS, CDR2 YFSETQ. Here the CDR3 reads CASSRDVLWNEQFF.

The CDR3 is CASSLDRDGLGFF. The chain uses TRBV7-9 and TRBJ2-1; the TCRdb call, TRBD1, lacks DNA for checking. The CDR3 is 13 residues long. The germline gives CDR1 SEHNR, CDR2 FQNEAQ (reference sequence).

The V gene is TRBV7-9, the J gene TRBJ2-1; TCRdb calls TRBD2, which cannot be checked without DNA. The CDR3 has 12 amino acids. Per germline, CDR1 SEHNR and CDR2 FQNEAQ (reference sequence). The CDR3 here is CASNLAGGEQFF.

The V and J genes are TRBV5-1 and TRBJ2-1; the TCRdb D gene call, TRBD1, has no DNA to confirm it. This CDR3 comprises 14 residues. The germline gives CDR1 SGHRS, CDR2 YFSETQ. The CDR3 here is CASRTGGAGGGSFF.

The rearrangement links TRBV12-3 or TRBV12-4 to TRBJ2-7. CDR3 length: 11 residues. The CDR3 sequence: CASSFAVEQYF.

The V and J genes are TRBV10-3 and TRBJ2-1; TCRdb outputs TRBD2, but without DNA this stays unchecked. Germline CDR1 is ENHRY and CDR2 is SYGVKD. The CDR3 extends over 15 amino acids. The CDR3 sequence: CASREGREALDEQFF.

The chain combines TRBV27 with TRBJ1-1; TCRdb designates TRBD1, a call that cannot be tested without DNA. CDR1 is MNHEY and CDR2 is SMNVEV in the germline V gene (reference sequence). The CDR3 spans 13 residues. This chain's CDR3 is CASSLGGATEAFF.

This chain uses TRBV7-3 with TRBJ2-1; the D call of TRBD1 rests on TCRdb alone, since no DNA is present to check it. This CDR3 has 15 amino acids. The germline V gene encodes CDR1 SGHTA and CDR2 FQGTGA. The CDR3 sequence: CASSQLLGPNNEQFF.

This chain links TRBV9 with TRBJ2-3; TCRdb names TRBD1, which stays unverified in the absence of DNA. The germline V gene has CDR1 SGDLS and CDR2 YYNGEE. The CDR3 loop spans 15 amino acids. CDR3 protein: CASSVHSQGGDTQYF.